This TCR beta chain was sequenced during a study of blood T cell repertoires in COVID-19. Study context: The study drew acute and convalescent COVID-19 samples from the United States, Italy and Spain. PBMCs, B-cell-depleted T cells, or T cells were the source of the cDNA or gDNA that made up the material.

Assay used: immunoSEQ multiplex PCR; TCRdb lists only in-frame clones, some missing. The sample holds around 270,000 clones; roughly 88% are singletons and the top ten take around 3%. V was clipped by 3 bases and J by 4 bases; unmatched bases: 10. The CDR3 spans 16 residues. Looked up from germline, CDR1 is MNHEY and CDR2 is SMNVEV (reference sequence). Ages ranged from about 18 to 90 years, with residence in approximately 23 US areas. In the 2 weeks before study entry, exposed participants met a COVID-19 case, which was PCR-confirmed or clinician-diagnosed. Specimen: PBMCs or T cells enriched from blood (not recorded which). The TCR originated in a woman aged 40-49 years who had been exposed to COVID-19. The gene calls are TRBV27 and TRBJ2-5; TRBD1 matches at 8 bases. As DNA, the CDR3 is TGTGCCAGCAGTTTCTTCGCGACAGGGGAAGGAGAGACCCAGTACTTC. The encoded protein is CASSFFATGEGETQYF.